This entry lists 14 T cell receptor beta chains sequenced from one sample in a study of T cells in women clearing cervical HPV infection. The table came from immunoSEQ multiplex PCR; TCRdb's copy has only in-frame clones and leaves some out. Here the sample table reports 30,000 to 35,000 clones. Source material: blood buffy coat. The receptors shown here come from a woman aged 18-70 years with a cervical HPV16 infection that either progressed to CIN3+ or cleared (not recorded which).

By frequency, this clone registers medium-sized. The read gets to within 3 residues of the CDR3 end, and the germline J gene fills in the rest. The chain links TRBV29-1 to TRBJ2-1; D ambiguous. CDR3 length: 12 residues. V was cut by 4 bases and J by 4 bases, with 8 bases left in between. Germline V gives CDR1 SQVTM, CDR2 ANQGSEA. The CDR3 here is CSVARSYNEQFF. CDR3 bases read: TGCAGCGTTGCCCGGTCTTACAATGAG.

Notes on this clone: The read terminates 3 residues before the CDR3 end, so the remaining end is supplied by the germline J gene. V and J are TRBV5-1 and TRBJ1-2; D unresolved. Germline V gene data show CDR1 as SGHRS and CDR2 as YFSETQ. V dropped 0 bases and J dropped 5 bases, with 8 bases sitting between them. The CDR3 is made up of 13 amino acids. CDR3: CASSLEAGYGYTF. Partial CDR3 DNA: TGCGCCAGCAGCTTGGAAGCGGGGTATGGC.

The CDR3 loop reads CASSLAQGLSTDTQYF. The sequenced part of the CDR3 DNA is TGCGCCAGCAGCTTGGCTCAGGGGCTTAGCACAGATACG. The chain has TRBV5-1 and TRBJ2-3, with D tentatively TRBD1 (6 bases). The read is 3 residues too short to cover the CDR3 end, so that end is filled in from the germline J gene. Germline loops: CDR1 SGHRS, CDR2 YFSETQ. The germline V and J ends were trimmed by 0 bases and 0 bases, with 11 bases remaining between them. The CDR3 consists of 16 residues.

Note on this clone: The read ends 3 residues before the CDR3 terminus; that terminus is restored from the germline J gene. This chain joins TRBV11-2 and TRBJ2-2; 9 bases fit TRBD1. The CDR3 is made up of 15 amino acids. Germline values: CDR1 SGHAT, CDR2 FQNNGV. The V and J ends lost 1 base and 7 bases, in that order; junction bases with no gene match: 4. Partial CDR3 DNA: TGTGCCAGCAGCTTAGGGACAGGGGTGAGCGGGGAG. Its protein product is CASSLGTGVSGE. The complete CDR3 sequence is CASSLGTGVSGELFF.

Notes on this clone: The observed sequence ends 3 residues before the CDR3 terminus, with the missing tail filled in from the germline J gene. The V and J genes are TRBV7-9 and TRBJ2-4; D may be TRBD2 (5 bases). Germline values: CDR1 SEHNR, CDR2 FQNEAQ (reference sequence). The CDR3 extends over 13 amino acids. The CDR3 bases that were read are TGTGCCAGCAGCTTAGGAGGGCCCTATGGT. It translates to CASSLGGPYG. The full CDR3 protein is CASSLGGPYGQYF.

As regards this clone: The read is 3 residues too short to cover the CDR3 end, so that end is filled in from the germline J gene. The chain has TRBV2 and TRBJ2-3; 11 bases align to TRBD1. Germline V lookup: CDR1 SNHLY, CDR2 FYNNEI. This CDR3 comprises 16 residues. The CDR3 DNA, read in part, is TGTGCCAGCAGTGAAGAGGAGGCGGGACAGGGGGAGACG. The encoded protein is CASSEEEAGQGET. The full CDR3 protein reads CASSEEEAGQGETQYF. The whole variable domain, filled in from reference TRBV2 and TRBJ2-3, reads EPEVTQTPSHQVTQMGQEVILRCVPISNHLYFYWYRQILGQKVEFLVSFYNNEISEKSEIFDDQFSVERPDGSNFTLKIRSTKLEDSAMYFCASSEEEAGQGETQYFGPGTRLTVL.

A note on this clone: The observed sequence ends 3 residues before the CDR3 terminus, with the missing tail filled in from the germline J gene. This chain uses TRBV7-8 with TRBJ1-1; D gene unclear. The germline CDR1 and CDR2 sequences are SGHVS and FQNEAQ. Trimming took 2 bases from V and 4 from J, leaving 17 bases between them. The CDR3 extends over 16 amino acids. The chain's CDR3 is CASSLMGNGVSTEAFF. The sequenced CDR3 bases are TGTGCCAGCAGCTTAATGGGCAACGGAGTGAGCACTGAA.

Turning to this clone: The read falls 3 residues short of the CDR3 end, and the missing part is taken from the germline J gene. J is TRBJ2-3 and V is TRBV2, with D tentatively TRBD2 (6 bases). Per germline, CDR1 SNHLY and CDR2 FYNNEI. The CDR3 totals 14 residues. CDR3 bases read: TGTGCCAGCACGGGGGAGATGATGATCACGCCG. This sequence encodes CASTGEMMITP. The full CDR3 protein is CASTGEMMITPQYF.

Points on this clone: The observed sequence ends 3 residues before the CDR3 terminus, with the missing tail filled in from the germline J gene. The rearrangement uses TRBV19 and TRBJ2-5; the D gene is possibly TRBD1 (6 bases). Germline CDR1 reads LNHDA; CDR2 reads SQIVND (reference sequence). The V gene lost 5 bases and the J gene lost 4 bases, with 11 bases spanning the gap. This CDR3 region has 13 residues. CDR3 sequence: CASSAGTRETQYF. The CDR3 bases that were read are TGTGCCAGTAGTGCCGGGACAAGAGAGACC. The variable domain in full, completed from reference TRBV19 and TRBJ2-5, reads DGGITQSPKYLFRKEGQNVTLSCEQNLNHDAMYWYRQDPGQGLRLIYYSQIVNDFQKGDIAEGYSVSREKKESFPLTVTSAQKNPTAFYLCASSAGTRETQYFGPGTRLLVL.

As to this clone: Read data end 3 residues before the CDR3 end; the end is taken from the germline J gene. The gene calls are TRBV5-1 and TRBJ2-1; 10 bases align to TRBD2. CDR1 and CDR2 from the germline V gene are SGHRS and YFSETQ. This CDR3 region has 15 residues. After removal of 7 bases from V and 5 bases from J, the junction contained 9 bases not matched to a gene. The CDR3 is CASQNLAGADNEQFF. The sequenced part of the CDR3 DNA is TGCGCCAGCCAAAACCTAGCGGGGGCGGACAATGAG.

Of note for this clone: Read sequence stops 3 residues before the CDR3 end, and the germline J gene provides the missing end. The chain joins TRBV20-1 to TRBJ2-2; no reliable D call. The CDR3 consists of 15 residues. Germline assignment: CDR1 DFQATT and CDR2 SNEGSKA (reference sequence). The sequenced part of the CDR3 DNA is TGCAGTGCTAGAGGTCCATTGTCAACTAATGAAAAG. Protein: CSARGPLSTNEK. The CDR3 in its entirety is CSARGPLSTNEKLFF.

Worth noting for this clone: The read finishes 3 residues shy of the CDR3 end, and the germline J gene is used to complete it. The chain recombines TRBV19 with TRBJ2-4, with 7 positions matching TRBD1. CDR3 length: 14 residues. The germline gives CDR1 LNHDA, CDR2 SQIVND (reference sequence). This CDR3 reads CASSTGGGNQPQYF. The covered CDR3 bases are TGTGCCAGTAGTACAGGGGGTGGGAATCAGCCT.

Of note for this clone: The read stops 3 residues short of the end of the CDR3; the missing end is completed from the germline J gene. J is TRBJ2-1 and V is TRBV7-3, with 8 nucleotides matching TRBD2. The junction had 4 bases not matched to a gene; V was cut back by 3 bases and J by 0 bases. In germline, CDR1 is SGHTA, CDR2 FQGTGA. This CDR3 has 16 amino acids. The CDR3 loop is CASSFHSGTSYNEQFF. The CDR3 bases that were read are TGTGCCAGCAGCTTTCATAGCGGGACCTCCTACAATGAG.

In the case of this clone: The CDR3 is cut off 3 residues early in the read; its end comes from the germline J gene. The chain has TRBV14 and TRBJ2-3; D perhaps matches TRBD2 (7 bases). This CDR3 has 16 residues. Germline loops: CDR1 SGHDN, CDR2 FVKESK. CDR3 loop: CASSPLGGTFGETQYF. The CDR3 bases that were read are TGTGCCAGCAGCCCCCTGGGGGGGACATTCGGAGAGACG.